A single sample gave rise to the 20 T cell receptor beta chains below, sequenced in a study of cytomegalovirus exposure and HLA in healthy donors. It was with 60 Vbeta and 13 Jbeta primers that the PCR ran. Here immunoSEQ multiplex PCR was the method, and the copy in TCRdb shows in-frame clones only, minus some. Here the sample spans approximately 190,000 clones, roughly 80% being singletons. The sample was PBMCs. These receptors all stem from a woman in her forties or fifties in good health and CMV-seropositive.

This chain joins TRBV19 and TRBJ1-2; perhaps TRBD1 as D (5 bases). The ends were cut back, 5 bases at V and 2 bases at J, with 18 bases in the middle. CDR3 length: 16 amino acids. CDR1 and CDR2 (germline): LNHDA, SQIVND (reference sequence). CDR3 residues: CASSAPGRGANYGYTF. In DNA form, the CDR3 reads TGTGCCAGTAGTGCCCCCGGGAGGGGTGCCAACTATGGCTACACCTTC.

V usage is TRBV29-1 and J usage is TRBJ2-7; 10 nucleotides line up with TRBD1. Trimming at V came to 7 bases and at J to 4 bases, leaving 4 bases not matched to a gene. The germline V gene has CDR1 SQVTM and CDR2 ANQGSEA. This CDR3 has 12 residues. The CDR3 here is CSGPGQGYEQYF. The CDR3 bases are TGCAGCGGCCCGGGACAGGGGTACGAGCAGTACTTC.

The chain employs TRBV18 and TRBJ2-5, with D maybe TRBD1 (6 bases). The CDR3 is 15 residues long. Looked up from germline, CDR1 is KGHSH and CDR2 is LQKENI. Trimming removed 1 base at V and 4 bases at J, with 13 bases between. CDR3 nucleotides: TGTGCCAGCTCACCACGTCAGGGGTGGGGAGAGACCCAGTACTTC. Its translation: CASSPRQGWGETQYF.

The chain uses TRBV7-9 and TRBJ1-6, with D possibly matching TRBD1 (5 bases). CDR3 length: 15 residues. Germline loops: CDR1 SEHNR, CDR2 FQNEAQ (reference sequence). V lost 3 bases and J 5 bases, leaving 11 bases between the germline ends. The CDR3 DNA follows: TGTGCCAGCAGCTTGTACAGGAAAGATAATTCACCCCTCCACTTT. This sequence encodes CASSLYRKDNSPLHF.

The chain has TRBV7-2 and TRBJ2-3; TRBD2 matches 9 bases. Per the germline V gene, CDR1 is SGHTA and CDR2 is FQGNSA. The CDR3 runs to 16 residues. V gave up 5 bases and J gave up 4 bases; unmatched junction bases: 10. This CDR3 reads CASSARGGGASDTQYF. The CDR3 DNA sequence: TGTGCCAGCAGCGCCAGAGGCGGGGGGGCATCAGATACGCAGTATTTT.

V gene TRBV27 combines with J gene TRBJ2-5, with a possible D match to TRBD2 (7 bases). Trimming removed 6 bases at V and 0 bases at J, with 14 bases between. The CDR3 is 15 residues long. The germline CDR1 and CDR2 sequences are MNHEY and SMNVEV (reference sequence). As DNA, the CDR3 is TGTGCCAGCAGACATGCGGGGGCCCACCAAGAGACCCAGTACTTC. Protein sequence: CASRHAGAHQETQYF.

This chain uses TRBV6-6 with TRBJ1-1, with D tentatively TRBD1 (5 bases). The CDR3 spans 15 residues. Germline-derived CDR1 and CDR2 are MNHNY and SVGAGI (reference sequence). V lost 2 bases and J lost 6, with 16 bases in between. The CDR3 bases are TGTGCCAGCAGTTACCCCCGGGGGGGTTTCGCTGAAGCTTTCTTT. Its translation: CASSYPRGGFAEAFF.

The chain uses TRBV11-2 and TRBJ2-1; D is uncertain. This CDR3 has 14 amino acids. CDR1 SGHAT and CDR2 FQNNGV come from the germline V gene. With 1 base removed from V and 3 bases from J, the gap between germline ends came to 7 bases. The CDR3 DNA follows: TGTGCCAGCAGCTTAGTTTTCCTCTACAATGAGCAGTTCTTC. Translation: CASSLVFLYNEQFF.

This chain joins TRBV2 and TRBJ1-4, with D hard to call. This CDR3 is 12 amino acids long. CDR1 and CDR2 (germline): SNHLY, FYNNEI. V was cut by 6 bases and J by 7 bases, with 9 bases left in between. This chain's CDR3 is CASSGEGEKLFF. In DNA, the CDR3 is TGTGCCAGCAGCGGGGAGGGTGAAAAACTGTTTTTT.

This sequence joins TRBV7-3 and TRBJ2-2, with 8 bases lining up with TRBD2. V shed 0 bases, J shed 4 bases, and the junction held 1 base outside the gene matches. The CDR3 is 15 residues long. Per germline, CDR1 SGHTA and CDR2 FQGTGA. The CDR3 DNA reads TGTGCCAGCAGCTTAACCGGGGGGGGCACCGGGGAGCTGTTTTTT. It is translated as CASSLTGGGTGELFF.

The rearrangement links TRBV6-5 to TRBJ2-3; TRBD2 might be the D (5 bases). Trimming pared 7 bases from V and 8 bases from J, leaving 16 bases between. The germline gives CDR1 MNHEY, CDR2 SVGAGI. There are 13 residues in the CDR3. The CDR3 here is CASINPVASTQYF. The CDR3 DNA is TGTGCCAGCATTAACCCCGTAGCGAGTACGCAGTATTTT.

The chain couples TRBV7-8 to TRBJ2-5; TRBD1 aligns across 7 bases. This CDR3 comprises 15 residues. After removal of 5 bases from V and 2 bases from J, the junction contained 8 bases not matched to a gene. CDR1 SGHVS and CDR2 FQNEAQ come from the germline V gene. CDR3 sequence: CASSPGGPGQETQYF. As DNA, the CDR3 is TGTGCCAGCAGCCCAGGGGGTCCGGGACAAGAGACCCAGTACTTC.

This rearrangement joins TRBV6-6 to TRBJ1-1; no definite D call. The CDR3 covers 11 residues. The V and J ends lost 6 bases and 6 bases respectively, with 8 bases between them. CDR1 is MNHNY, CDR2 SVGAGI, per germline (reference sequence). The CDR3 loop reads CASSSSPEAFF. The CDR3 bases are TGTGCCAGCAGCTCCTCCCCTGAAGCTTTCTTT.

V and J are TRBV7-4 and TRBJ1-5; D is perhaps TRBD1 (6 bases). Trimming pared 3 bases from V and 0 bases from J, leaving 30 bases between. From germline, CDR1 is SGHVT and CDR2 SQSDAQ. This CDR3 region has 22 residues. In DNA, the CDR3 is TGTGCCAGCAGCTTCCTCGTTAGTTGGCGGGCAGGGGAGGGATATAGCAATCAGCCCCAGCATTTT. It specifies CASSFLVSWRAGEGYSNQPQHF.

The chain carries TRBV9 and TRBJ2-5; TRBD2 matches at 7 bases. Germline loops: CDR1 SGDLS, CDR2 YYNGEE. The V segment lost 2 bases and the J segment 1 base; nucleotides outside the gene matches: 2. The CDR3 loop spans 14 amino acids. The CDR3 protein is CASSVSSGQETQYF. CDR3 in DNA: TGTGCCAGCAGCGTTTCTAGCGGCCAAGAGACCCAGTACTTC.

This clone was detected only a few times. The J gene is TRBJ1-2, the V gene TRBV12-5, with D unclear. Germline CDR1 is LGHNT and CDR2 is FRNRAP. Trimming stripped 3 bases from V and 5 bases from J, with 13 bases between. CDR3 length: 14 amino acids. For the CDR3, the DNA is TGTGCTAGTGGTTTCCTTGAGAGGTCGTATGGCTACACCTTC. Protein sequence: CASGFLERSYGYTF.

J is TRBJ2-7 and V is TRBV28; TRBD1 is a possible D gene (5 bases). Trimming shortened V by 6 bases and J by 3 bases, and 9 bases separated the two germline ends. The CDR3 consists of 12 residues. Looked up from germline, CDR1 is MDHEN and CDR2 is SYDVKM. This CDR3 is CASSLQVYEQYF. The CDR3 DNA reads TGTGCCAGCAGCTTACAGGTCTACGAGCAGTACTTC.

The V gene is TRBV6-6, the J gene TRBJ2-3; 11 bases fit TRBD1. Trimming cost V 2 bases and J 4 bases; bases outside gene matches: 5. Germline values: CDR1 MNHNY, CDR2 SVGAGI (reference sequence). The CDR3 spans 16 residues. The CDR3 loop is CASSYGTGGFADTQYF. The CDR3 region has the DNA TGTGCCAGCAGTTACGGGACAGGGGGTTTCGCAGATACGCAGTATTTT.

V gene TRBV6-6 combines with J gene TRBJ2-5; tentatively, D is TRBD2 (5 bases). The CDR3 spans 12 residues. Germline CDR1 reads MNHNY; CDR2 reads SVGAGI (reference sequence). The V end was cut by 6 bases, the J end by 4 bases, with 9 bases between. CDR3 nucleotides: TGTGCCAGCAGACACGGAGGAGAGACCCAGTACTTC. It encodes CASRHGGETQYF.

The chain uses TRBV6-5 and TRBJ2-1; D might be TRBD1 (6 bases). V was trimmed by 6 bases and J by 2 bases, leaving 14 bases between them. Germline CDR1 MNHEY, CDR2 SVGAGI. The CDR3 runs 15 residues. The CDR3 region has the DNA TGTGCCAGCAGACCTACCAGGGGTCCCTACAATGAGCAGTTCTTC. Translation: CASRPTRGPYNEQFF.